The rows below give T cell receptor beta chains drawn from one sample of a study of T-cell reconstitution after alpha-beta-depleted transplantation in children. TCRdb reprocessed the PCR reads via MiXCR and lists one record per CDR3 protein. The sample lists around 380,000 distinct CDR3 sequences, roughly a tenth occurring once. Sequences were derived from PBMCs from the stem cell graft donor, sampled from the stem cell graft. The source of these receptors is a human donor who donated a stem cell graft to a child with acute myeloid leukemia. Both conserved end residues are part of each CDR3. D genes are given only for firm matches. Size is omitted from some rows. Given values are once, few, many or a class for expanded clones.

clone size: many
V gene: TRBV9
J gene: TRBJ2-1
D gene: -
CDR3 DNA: TGTGCCAGCGCACCAGGGGCCACCTACAATGAGCAGTTCTTC
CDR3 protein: CASAPGATYNEQFF

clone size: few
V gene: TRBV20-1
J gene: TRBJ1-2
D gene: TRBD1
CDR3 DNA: TGCAGTGCTAGAGATCACAGGGGATACTATGGCTACACCTTC
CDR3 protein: CSARDHRGYYGYTF

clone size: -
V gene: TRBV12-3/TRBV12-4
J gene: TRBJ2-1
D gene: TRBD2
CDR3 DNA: TGTGCCAGCAGAAAAGAGGCGGGAGGCATAAATGAGCAGTTCTTC
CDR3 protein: CASRKEAGGINEQFF

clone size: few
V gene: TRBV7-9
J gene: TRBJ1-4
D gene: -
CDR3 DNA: TGTGCCAGCTGTCGGGGGACTAATGAAAAACTGTTTTTT
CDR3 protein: CASCRGTNEKLFF

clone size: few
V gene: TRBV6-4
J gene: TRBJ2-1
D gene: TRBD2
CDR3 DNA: TGTGCCAGCAGTGTAGCGGGGGGGGTTGGTGAGCAGTTCTTC
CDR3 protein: CASSVAGGVGEQFF

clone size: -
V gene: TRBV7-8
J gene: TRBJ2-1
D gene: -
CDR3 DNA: TGTGCCAGCAGCTATGGAGGGGGAGATGAGCAGTTCTTC
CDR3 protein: CASSYGGGDEQFF

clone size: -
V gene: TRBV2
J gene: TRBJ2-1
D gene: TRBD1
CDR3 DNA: TGTGCCACCCACGACAGGGATGGCAATGAGCAGTTCTTC
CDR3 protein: CATHDRDGNEQFF

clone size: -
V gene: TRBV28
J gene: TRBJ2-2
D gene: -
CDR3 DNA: TGTGCCAGCATAGCAGGGCCCTCCGGGGAGCTGTTTTTT
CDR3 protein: CASIAGPSGELFF

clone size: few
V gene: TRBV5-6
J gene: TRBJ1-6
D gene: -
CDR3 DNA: TGTGCCAGCAGCTTGACGGATCTGAATTCACCCCTCCACTTT
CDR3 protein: CASSLTDLNSPLHF

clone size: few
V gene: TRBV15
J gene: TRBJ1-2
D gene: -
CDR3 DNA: TGTGCCACCAGCAGAGGAGGTGGGGCTTCTGGCTACACCTTC
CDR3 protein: CATSRGGGASGYTF

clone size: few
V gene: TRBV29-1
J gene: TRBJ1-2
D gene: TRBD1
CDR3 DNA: TGCAGCGTTGAAGGTACCACAGGGGTCGACTATGGCTACACCTTC
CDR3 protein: CSVEGTTGVDYGYTF

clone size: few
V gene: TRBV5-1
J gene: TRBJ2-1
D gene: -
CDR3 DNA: TGCGCCAGCAGCACCGGGAACAATGAGCAGTTCTTC
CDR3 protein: CASSTGNNEQFF

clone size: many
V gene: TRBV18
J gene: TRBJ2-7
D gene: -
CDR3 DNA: TGTGCCAGCTCACCACCCAACCCAACATACGAGCAGTACTTC
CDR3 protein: CASSPPNPTYEQYF

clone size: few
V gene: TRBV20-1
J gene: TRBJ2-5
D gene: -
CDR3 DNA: TGCAGTGCTAGAGAACGGGACCAACAAGAGACCCAGTACTTC
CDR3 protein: CSARERDQQETQYF

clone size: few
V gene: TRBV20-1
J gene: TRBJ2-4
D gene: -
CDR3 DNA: TGCAGTGCTAGCGACACCGTTGGCAACATTCAGTACTTC
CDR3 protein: CSASDTVGNIQYF

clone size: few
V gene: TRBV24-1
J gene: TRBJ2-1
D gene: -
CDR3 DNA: TGTGCCACCAGTCGATACAATGAGCAGTTCTTC
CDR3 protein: CATSRYNEQFF

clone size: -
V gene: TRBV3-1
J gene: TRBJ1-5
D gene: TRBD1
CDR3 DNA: TGTGCCAGCAGCCAAGGCCCCGAGGACAGGGGCAATCAGCCCCAGCATTTT
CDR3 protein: CASSQGPEDRGNQPQHF

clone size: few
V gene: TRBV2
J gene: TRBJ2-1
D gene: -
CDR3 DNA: TGTGCCAGCAGTGTCTTAAATGAGCAGTTCTTC
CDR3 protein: CASSVLNEQFF

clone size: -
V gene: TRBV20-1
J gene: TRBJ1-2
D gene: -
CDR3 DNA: TGCAGTGCTCCTAGCCAAGGCTACACCTTC
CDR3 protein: CSAPSQGYTF

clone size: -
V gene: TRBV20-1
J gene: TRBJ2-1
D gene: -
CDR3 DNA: TGCAGTGCTAGTAAATACAATGAGCAGTTCTTC
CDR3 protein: CSASKYNEQFF

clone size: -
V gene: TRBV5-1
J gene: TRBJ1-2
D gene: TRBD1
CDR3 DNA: TGCGCCAGCAGCAAAGGACAGGAAGAGAATGGCTACACCTTC
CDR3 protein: CASSKGQEENGYTF

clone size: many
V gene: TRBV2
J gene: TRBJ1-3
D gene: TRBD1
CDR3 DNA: TGTGCCAGCAGGGTCGGGACAGCTGGAAACACCATATATTTT
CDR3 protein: CASRVGTAGNTIYF

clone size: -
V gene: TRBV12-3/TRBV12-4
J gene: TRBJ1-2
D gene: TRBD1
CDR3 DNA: TGTGCCAGCAGTGCCCGGACAGGGGGCTATGGCTACACCTTC
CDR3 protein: CASSARTGGYGYTF

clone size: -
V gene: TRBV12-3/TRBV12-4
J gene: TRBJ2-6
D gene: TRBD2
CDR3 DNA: TGTGCCAGCACTTTAAGCGGGGCTGGGGCCAACGTCCTGACTTTC
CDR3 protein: CASTLSGAGANVLTF

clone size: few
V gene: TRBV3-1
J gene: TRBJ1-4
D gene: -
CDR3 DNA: TGTGCCAGCAGCCCCAATTCGGCGAATGAAAAACTGTTTTTT
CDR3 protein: CASSPNSANEKLFF

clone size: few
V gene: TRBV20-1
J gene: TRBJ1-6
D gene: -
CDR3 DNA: TGCAGTGTAGGGGGGAGTAATTCACCCCTCCACTTT
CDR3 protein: CSVGGSNSPLHF

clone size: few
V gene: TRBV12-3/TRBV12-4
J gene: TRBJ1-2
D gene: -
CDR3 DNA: TGTGCCAGCAGTTTAAGTGGTGTCAGCCTCTATGGCTACACCTTC
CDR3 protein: CASSLSGVSLYGYTF

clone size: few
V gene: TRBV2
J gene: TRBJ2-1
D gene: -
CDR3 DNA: TGTGCCAGCAGTCAGGGGATCTACAATGAGCAGTTCTTC
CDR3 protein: CASSQGIYNEQFF

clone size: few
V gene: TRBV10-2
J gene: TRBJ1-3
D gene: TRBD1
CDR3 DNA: TGCGCCAGCAGGGCAGGGGGACCTGGAAACACCATATATTTT
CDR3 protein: CASRAGGPGNTIYF

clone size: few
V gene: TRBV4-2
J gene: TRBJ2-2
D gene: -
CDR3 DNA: TGTGCCAGCAGCCAAGGTACAGGCAAAGGGGAGCTGTTTTTT
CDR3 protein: CASSQGTGKGELFF

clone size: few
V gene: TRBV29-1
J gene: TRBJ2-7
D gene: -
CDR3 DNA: TGCAGCGTCGAAGTCTGGGCGGCCAATCAGTCCTACGAGCAGTACTTC
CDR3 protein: CSVEVWAANQSYEQYF

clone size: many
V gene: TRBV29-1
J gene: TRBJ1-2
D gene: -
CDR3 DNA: TGCAGCGTTGATGGGGCGGGGGCCTACTATGGCTACACCTTC
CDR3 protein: CSVDGAGAYYGYTF

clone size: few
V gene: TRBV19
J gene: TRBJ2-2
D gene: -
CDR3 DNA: TGTGCCAGTACCACTAGGCCAGGACCCGGGGAGCTGTTTTTT
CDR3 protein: CASTTRPGPGELFF

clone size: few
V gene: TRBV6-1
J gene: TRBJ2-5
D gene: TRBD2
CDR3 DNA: TGTGCCAGCAGTGAAGATAAATTAGCGGGGGGATTAGAGACCCAGTACTTC
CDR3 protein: CASSEDKLAGGLETQYF

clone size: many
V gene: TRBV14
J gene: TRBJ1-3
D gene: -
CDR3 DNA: TGTGCCAGCAGCCAACCTCTCCGGACCATATATTTT
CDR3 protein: CASSQPLRTIYF

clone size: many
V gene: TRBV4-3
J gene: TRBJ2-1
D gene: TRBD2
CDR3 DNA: TGCGCCAGCAGCCAACCGGGACTAGCCAACCCCTACAATGAGCAGTTCTTC
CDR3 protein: CASSQPGLANPYNEQFF

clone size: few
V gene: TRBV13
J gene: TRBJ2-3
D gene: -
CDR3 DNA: TGTGCCAGCAGCTCACCCATAGCTAGCACAGATACGCAGTATTTT
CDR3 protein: CASSSPIASTDTQYF

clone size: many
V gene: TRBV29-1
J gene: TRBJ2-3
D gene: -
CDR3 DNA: TGCAGCGTTTTACAGGGCGCCACAGATACGCAGTATTTT
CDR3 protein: CSVLQGATDTQYF

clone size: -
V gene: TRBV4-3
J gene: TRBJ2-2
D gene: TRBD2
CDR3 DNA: TGCGCCAGCAGCCGAGGACTAGCGGGTATTACAGATTACACCGGGGAGCTGTTTTTT
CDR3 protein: CASSRGLAGITDYTGELFF

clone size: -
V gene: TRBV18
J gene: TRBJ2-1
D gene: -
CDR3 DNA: TGTGCCAGCTCTCTCGGTGGCCTTGATGAGCAGTTCTTC
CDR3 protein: CASSLGGLDEQFF

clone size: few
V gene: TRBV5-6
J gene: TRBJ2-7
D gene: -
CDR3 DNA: TGTGCCAGCAGCCAGGGACGAGGGGACGAGCAGTACTTC
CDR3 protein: CASSQGRGDEQYF

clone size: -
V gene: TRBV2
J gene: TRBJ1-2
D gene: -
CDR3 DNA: TGTGCCAGCAGTGGAGAGGGCCAACACTATGGCTACACCTTC
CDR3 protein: CASSGEGQHYGYTF

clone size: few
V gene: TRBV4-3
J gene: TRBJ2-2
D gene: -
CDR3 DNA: TGCGCCAGCAGCCAAAATGGGGGCCGGGTAACCGGGGAGCTGTTTTTT
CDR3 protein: CASSQNGGRVTGELFF

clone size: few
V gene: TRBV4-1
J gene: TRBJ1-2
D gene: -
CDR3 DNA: TGCGCCAGCAGCCAAGTGCGGGGACTACAACTGGGCTACACCTTC
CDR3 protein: CASSQVRGLQLGYTF

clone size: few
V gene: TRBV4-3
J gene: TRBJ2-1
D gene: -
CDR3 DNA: TGCGCCAGCAGCCAGGCTACCACCTCGAATGAGCAGTTCTTC
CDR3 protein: CASSQATTSNEQFF

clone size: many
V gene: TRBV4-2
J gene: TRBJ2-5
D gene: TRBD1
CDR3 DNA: TGTGCCAGCAGCCAAGATGACAGGGGGACCCAGTACTTC
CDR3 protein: CASSQDDRGTQYF